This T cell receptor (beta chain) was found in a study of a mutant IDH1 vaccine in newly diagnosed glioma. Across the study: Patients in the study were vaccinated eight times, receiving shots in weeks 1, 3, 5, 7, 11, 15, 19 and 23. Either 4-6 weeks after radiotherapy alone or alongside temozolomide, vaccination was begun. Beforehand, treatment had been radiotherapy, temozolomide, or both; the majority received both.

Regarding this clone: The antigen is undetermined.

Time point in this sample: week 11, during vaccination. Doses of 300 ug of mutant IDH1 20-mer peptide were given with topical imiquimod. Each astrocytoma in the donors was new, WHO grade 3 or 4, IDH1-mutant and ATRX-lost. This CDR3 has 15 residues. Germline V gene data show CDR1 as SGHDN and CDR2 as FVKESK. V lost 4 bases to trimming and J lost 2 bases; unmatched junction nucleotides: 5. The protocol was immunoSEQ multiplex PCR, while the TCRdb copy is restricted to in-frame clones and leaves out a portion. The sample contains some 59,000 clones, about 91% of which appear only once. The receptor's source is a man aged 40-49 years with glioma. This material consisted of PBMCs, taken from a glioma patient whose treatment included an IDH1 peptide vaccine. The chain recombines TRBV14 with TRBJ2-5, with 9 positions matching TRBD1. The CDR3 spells CASSRGTGPQETQYF. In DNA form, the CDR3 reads TGTGCCAGCAGCCGAGGGACAGGGCCTCAAGAGACCCAGTACTTC.